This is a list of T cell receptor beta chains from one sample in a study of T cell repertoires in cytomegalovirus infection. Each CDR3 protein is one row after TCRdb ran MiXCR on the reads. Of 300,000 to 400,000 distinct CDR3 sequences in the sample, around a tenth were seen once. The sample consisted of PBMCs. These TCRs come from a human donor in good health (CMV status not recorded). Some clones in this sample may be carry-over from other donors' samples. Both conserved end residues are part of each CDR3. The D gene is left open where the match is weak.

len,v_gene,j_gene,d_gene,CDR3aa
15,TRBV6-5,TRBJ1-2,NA,CASSTRNSDNYGYTF
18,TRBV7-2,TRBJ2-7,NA,CASSLVFPAGPIAYEQYF
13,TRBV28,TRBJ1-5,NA,CASSSSGLEPQHF
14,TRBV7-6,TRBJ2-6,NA,CASSPFSGANVLTF
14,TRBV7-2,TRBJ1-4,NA,CASSYYRANEKLFF
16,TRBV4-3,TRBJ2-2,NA,CASSPRAGPNTGELFF
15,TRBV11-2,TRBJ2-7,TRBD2,CASSLGVSGSGEQYF
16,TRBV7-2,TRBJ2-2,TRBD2,CASSLVGGTNTGELFF
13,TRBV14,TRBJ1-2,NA,CASALQGYMGYTF
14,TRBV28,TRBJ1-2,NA,CASRPLPGSYGYTF
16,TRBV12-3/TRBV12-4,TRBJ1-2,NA,CASSMTGDGPIYGYTF
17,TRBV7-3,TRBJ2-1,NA,CASSRLGLRDDYNEQFF
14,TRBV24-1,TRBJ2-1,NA,CATSPLTSYNEQFF
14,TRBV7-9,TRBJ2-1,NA,CASSLAGYSNEQFF
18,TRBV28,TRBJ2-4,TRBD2,CASGVRAGGRLAKNIQYF
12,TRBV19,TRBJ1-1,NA,CASSTLKDEAFF
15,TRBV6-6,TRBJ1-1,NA,CASSYSLQGDTEAFF
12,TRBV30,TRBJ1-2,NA,CAWRQGTHGYTF
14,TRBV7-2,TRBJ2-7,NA,CASSLDLGLYEQYF
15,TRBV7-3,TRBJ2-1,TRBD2,CASSSGTSGGDEQFF
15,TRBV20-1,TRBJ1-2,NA,CSARARTAHSYGYTF
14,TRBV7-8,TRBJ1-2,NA,CASSSMTVNYGYTF
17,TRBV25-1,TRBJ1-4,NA,CASSEGPRAYPNEKLFF
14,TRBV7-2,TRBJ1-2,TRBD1,CASSFDRANYGYTF
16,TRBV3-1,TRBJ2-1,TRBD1,CASSSRDSRNYNEQFF
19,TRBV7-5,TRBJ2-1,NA,CISVPEAPTGTSGPNEQFF
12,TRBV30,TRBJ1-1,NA,CAWSQGMIEAFF
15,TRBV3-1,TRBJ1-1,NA,CASSHDTGPNTEAFF
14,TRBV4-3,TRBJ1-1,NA,CASSHNPGNTEAFF
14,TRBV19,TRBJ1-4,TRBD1,CASQRDRGGGKLFF
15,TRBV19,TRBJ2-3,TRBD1,CASIRQGRGTDTQYF
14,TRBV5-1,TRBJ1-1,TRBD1,CASSLRDRDTEAFF
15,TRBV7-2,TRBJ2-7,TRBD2,CASSPLAGGAYEQYF
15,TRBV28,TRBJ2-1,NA,CASSFFSVSHNEQFF
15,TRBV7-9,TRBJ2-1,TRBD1,CASSLGTGGLNEQFF
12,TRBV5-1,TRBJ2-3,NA,CASSLEGDTQYF
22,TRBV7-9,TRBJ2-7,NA,CASSEGTVTGARLAETSYEQYF
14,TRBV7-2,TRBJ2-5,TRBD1,CASRSTGGLETQYF
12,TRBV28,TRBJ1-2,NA,CASIASPNGYTF
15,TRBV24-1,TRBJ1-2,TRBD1,CATSDGDREYYGYTF
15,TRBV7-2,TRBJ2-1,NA,CASSYRSRGVNEQFF
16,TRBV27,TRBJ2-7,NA,CASSLGPADLSYEQYF
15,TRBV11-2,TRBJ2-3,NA,CASSDGSGGTDTQYF
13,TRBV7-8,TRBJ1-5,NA,CASSRTERRPQHF
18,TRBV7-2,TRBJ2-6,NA,CASSFPAGPSSGANVLTF
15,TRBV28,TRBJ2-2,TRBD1,CASSFYRGHTGELFF
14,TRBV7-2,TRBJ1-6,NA,CASSLGSANSPLHF